A selection of T cell receptor beta chains follows, all from one sample in a study of beta chain features in type 1 diabetes. Assay used: immunoSEQ multiplex PCR; TCRdb lists only in-frame clones, some missing. The table shows about 42,000 clones, with about 50% occurring only once. Sequencing was done on a sample of stem cell memory CD4+ T cells from blood. Receptors originate from a woman in her 30s in good health. The CDR3 runs from the conserved cysteine through the conserved F or W. A D gene is named only where the DNA matches it firmly. Expanded clones are given a class, and other clones once, few, many or no size at all.

j_call d_call v_call clone_size cdr3_nt cdr3_aa
TRBJ2-7 NA TRBV28 NA TGTGCCAGCAGTTTATGGACAGGGCAGTACTTC CASSLWTGQYF
TRBJ2-7 TRBD1 TRBV4-2 NA TGTGCCAGCAGCCAAGGAGGGGGCGCGGTTGGAGATAGGCAGTACTTC CASSQGGGAVGDRQYF
TRBJ2-1 TRBD1 TRBV6-1 NA TGTGCCAGCAGTAGACAGGGGGCCTCATACAATGAGCAGTTCTTC CASSRQGASYNEQFF
TRBJ2-5 NA TRBV5-1 few TGCGCCAGCAGCTTGGGGGGCCAGCCGCCCCAAGAGACCCAGTACTTC CASSLGGQPPQETQYF
TRBJ1-4 NA TRBV27 NA TGTGCCAGCAGTTTACACGGGGTAACTAATGAAAAACTGTTTTTT CASSLHGVTNEKLFF
TRBJ2-3 NA TRBV7-2 NA TGTGCCAGCAGCTTATCAGTTAGCACAGATACGCAGTATTTT CASSLSVSTDTQYF
TRBJ2-5 NA TRBV7-3 NA TGTGCCAGCAGCCCAAGCCCCGCAGTCACGGGGGCCCAGTACTTC CASSPSPAVTGAQYF
TRBJ1-1 TRBD1 TRBV29-1 NA TGCAGCGTTTCATTTGGGACAGTGAACACTGAAGCTTTCTTT CSVSFGTVNTEAFF
TRBJ2-7 NA TRBV7-2 NA TGTGCCAGCAGCCAGTCTCGGACTAACCTGAGGGAGCAGTACTTC CASSQSRTNLREQYF
TRBJ2-3 NA TRBV6-1 NA TGTGCCAGCAGTGACAGCGGAGGGAGCACAGATACGCAGTATTTT CASSDSGGSTDTQYF
TRBJ2-5 NA TRBV7-2 NA TGTGCCAGCAGCTTAACTCGGGGGCAAGAGACCCAGTACTTC CASSLTRGQETQYF
TRBJ1-4 TRBD1 TRBV5-1 NA TGCGCCAGCAGCTTGTCGGGACAGGGGCCCGGCGGTGAAAAACTGTTTTTT CASSLSGQGPGGEKLFF
TRBJ2-5 NA TRBV6-5 NA TGTGCCAGCACATCGGGGTCGGGGAGAGAGACCCAGTACTTC CASTSGSGRETQYF
TRBJ2-6 NA TRBV18 few TGTGCCAGCTCACCACAATCGGGCTCTGGGGCCAACGTCCTGACTTTC CASSPQSGSGANVLTF
TRBJ2-7 TRBD1 TRBV10-3 few TGTGCCATCAGGGGACAGGGGGCGGACGAGCAGTACTTC CAIRGQGADEQYF
TRBJ1-2 NA TRBV7-6 few TGTGCCAGCAGCTTGGAGGACAGCGGTAACTATGGCTACACCTTC CASSLEDSGNYGYTF
TRBJ2-1 TRBD2 TRBV11-2 NA TGTGCCAGCAGCTTAGGTTATAGCGGGAGACAGTTCTTC CASSLGYSGRQFF
TRBJ1-6 TRBD1 TRBV29-1 few TGCATCTGGACAGGGGATAATTCACCCCTCCACTTT CIWTGDNSPLHF
TRBJ2-1 NA TRBV28 NA TGTGCCAGCAGTTTGGAGCTAGCCCTTTTTGAGCAGTTCTTC CASSLELALFEQFF
TRBJ2-7 TRBD1 TRBV7-2 few TGTGCCAGCAGCCAGGGACAGGAGAGCATCCGGGAGCAGTACTTC CASSQGQESIREQYF
TRBJ2-1 TRBD1 TRBV7-2 NA TGTGCCAGCAGCCAGGGGACAGAGGTCAATGAGCAGTTCTTC CASSQGTEVNEQFF
TRBJ2-1 TRBD2 TRBV19 NA TGTGCCAGTAGTATGGCGGGAGGCTACAATGAGCAGTTCTTC CASSMAGGYNEQFF
TRBJ2-1 NA TRBV7-9 NA TGTGCCAGCAACCGACTAGATCATGAGCAGTTCTTC CASNRLDHEQFF
TRBJ1-2 TRBD1 TRBV18 NA TGTGCCAGCTCGCCGGACAGGCCCCTGTCTAACTATGGCTACACCTTC CASSPDRPLSNYGYTF
TRBJ2-1 TRBD1 TRBV7-3 NA TGTGCCAGCAGCTTTGGACAGGGTAGGAGTGAGCAGTTCTTC CASSFGQGRSEQFF
TRBJ2-2 NA TRBV18 NA TGTGCCAGCTCACCGGCACAGCATTTGAACACCGGGGAGCTGTTTTTT CASSPAQHLNTGELFF
TRBJ2-1 TRBD2 TRBV7-2 NA TGTGCCAGCAGCGGACTAGCGGCCTACAATGAGCAGTTCTTC CASSGLAAYNEQFF
TRBJ2-5 NA TRBV18 few TGTGCCAGCTCACAACTAGTTCTCGAGACCCAGTACTTC CASSQLVLETQYF
TRBJ2-3 TRBD2 TRBV7-9 NA TGTGCCAGCAGCCCACTAGCGCTTGAGGGAGATACGCAGTATTTT CASSPLALEGDTQYF
TRBJ1-5 NA TRBV28 few TGTGCCAGCAGTTTGGCGGGAAAGGTTTTTCCAAATCAGCCCCAGCATTTT CASSLAGKVFPNQPQHF
TRBJ2-2 TRBD2 TRBV5-1 NA TGCGCCAGCAGCTTGAACGGCGGGAGGGGCATCGGGGAGCTGTTTTTT CASSLNGGRGIGELFF
TRBJ2-1 NA TRBV7-9 NA TGTGCCAGCAGCTTATTTGGGGGACTCTCCTACAATGAGCAGTTCTTC CASSLFGGLSYNEQFF
TRBJ2-2 TRBD1 TRBV6-1 NA TGTGCCACACTGTCAGACAGGGGTAGCACCGGGGAGCTGTTTTTT CATLSDRGSTGELFF
TRBJ2-1 NA TRBV7-2 NA TGTGCCAGCAGCTTATGGCCGGGAGTATTATACAATGAGCAGTTCTTC CASSLWPGVLYNEQFF
TRBJ1-5 NA TRBV5-1 NA TGCGCCAGCAGCTTGGGGCAGGGTGGCAATCAGCCCCAGCATTTT CASSLGQGGNQPQHF
TRBJ1-5 NA TRBV19 few TGTGCCAGTCAACCGCTCGGGGGACAGCCCCAGCATTTT CASQPLGGQPQHF
TRBJ2-7 TRBD2 TRBV7-8 NA TGTGCCAGCAGCTTAGGGGGACTAGGTCGCTACGAGCAGTACTTC CASSLGGLGRYEQYF
TRBJ2-3 NA TRBV7-9 NA TGTGCCAGCAGCTTAGACGGCGGGGGCAGCACAGATACGCAGTATTTT CASSLDGGGSTDTQYF
TRBJ2-7 TRBD1 TRBV5-4 NA TGCGCCAGCAGCGACCGGGACAGGGGCTACGAGCAGTACTTC CASSDRDRGYEQYF
TRBJ1-5 NA TRBV14 NA TGTGCCAGCAGCCAAGTCAGCGGCAGGGGTACAAGGGGCAATCAGCCCCAGCATTTT CASSQVSGRGTRGNQPQHF
TRBJ2-5 TRBD1 TRBV10-3 NA TGTGCCATCAGTGAGACAGGGGTCCCCCAAGAGACCCAGTACTTC CAISETGVPQETQYF
TRBJ2-3 NA TRBV30 NA TGTGCCTGGAGTGGGCAGCCCGGAGCGCAGTATTTT CAWSGQPGAQYF
TRBJ2-1 TRBD1 TRBV30 NA TGTGCCTGGAGTGGCCGACGGGACAGCTCCTACAATGAGCAGTTCTTC CAWSGRRDSSYNEQFF
TRBJ2-7 NA TRBV2 NA TGTGCCAGCAGACAAAGGACTGGAATAGGCTACGAGCAGTACTTC CASRQRTGIGYEQYF
TRBJ1-2 TRBD1 TRBV5-1 NA TGCGCCAGCAGCTTTCGGACAGGGGGCGACTATGGCTACACCTTC CASSFRTGGDYGYTF
TRBJ1-2 NA TRBV7-6 few TGTGCCACCTCCCCTGGGGGCAATAACTATGGCTACACCTTC CATSPGGNNYGYTF
TRBJ1-1 NA TRBV28 NA TGTGCCAGCAGAATACTCGGCACTGAAGCTTTCTTT CASRILGTEAFF